These 7 T cell receptor beta chains share one sample of origin, sequenced in a study of cytomegalovirus exposure and HLA in healthy donors. The PCR had 60 Vbeta and 13 Jbeta primers. The method was immunoSEQ multiplex PCR; TCRdb's version includes in-frame clones alone and lacks a portion of them. The sample consists of about 120,000 clones, about 81% of them appearing once. Sequenced input: PBMCs. The receptor source for this set is a middle-aged man in good health and CMV-seronegative.

The CDR3 DNA reads TGCGCCAGCAGCCAACCTGCCTCCGCGGGCACCTCCTACGAGCAGTACTTC. Its translation is CASSQPASAGTSYEQYF. This chain uses TRBV4-1 with TRBJ2-7; weak D call: TRBD2 (5 bases). The CDR3 spans 17 residues. Germline values: CDR1 MGHRA, CDR2 YSYEKL. The germline V and J ends were trimmed by 2 bases and 0 bases, with 17 bases remaining between them.

This clone has a single count. The rearrangement joins TRBV7-4 to TRBJ2-1; 7 bases fit TRBD2. Germline V gives CDR1 SGHVT, CDR2 SQSDAQ. V trimming: 2 bases; J trimming: 2 bases; junction bases outside the gene matches: 6. The CDR3 covers 16 residues. The CDR3 region has the DNA TGTGCCAGCAGCTTATGGAATCGGGAGGCCTACAATGAGCAGTTCTTC. Translated: CASSLWNREAYNEQFF.

This clone appeared a few times. This chain joins TRBV11-2 and TRBJ1-4, with 7 bases identical to TRBD1. Germline V CDR1 and CDR2: SGHAT, FQNNGV. The CDR3 spans 14 residues. The V and J ends lost 3 bases and 5 bases, in that order; junction bases with no gene match: 3. DNA for the CDR3: TGTGCCAGCAGCTTTAACAGGGGAAATGAAAAACTGTTTTTT. Protein product: CASSFNRGNEKLFF.

As regards this clone: Germline and junction disagree at one end, which may indicate a read error. The same CDR3 is also encoded by other DNA sequences in this sample. J is TRBJ1-2 and V is TRBV28, with TRBD1 identical over 8 bases. This CDR3 comprises 15 residues. Looked up from germline, CDR1 is MDHEN and CDR2 is SYDVKM. DNA of the CDR3: TGCGCCAGCACTCTCTTGCAGATACAGGGGGATGGCTACACCTTC. Protein: CASTLLQIQGDGYTF.

The chain couples TRBV5-6 to TRBJ2-1; tentatively, D is TRBD1 (5 bases). Germline V gives CDR1 SGHDT, CDR2 YYEEEE. V shed 3 bases and J shed 8 bases, with 12 bases lying between them. This CDR3 spans 13 amino acids. The CDR3 DNA sequence: TGTGCCAGCAGCTCGGACGCAGGGTATGAGCAGTTCTTC. The encoded protein is CASSSDAGYEQFF.

The V gene is TRBV18, the J gene TRBJ2-7; a weak D match, TRBD1 (6 bases). The CDR3 has 13 residues. Trimming took 3 bases from V and 7 from J, leaving 13 bases between them. CDR1 is KGHSH, CDR2 LQKENI, per germline. CDR3 sequence reads: CASSPRQDFEQYF. The DNA of the CDR3 is TGTGCCAGCTCACCCCGACAGGATTTTGAGCAGTACTTC. Filled out from reference TRBV18 and TRBJ2-7, the complete variable domain reads NAGVMQNPRHLVRRRGQEARLRCSPMKGHSHVYWYRQLPEEGLKFMVYLQKENIIDESGMPKERFSAEFPKEGPSILRIQQVVRGDSAAYFCASSPRQDFEQYFGPGTRLTVT.

The V gene is TRBV7-9, the J gene TRBJ2-2; the D gene is possibly TRBD2 (5 bases). Germline V gives CDR1 SEHNR, CDR2 FQNEAQ (reference sequence). V was trimmed by 3 bases and J by 5 bases, leaving 7 bases between them. This CDR3 region has 13 residues. CDR3 protein: CASSFGETGELFF. The CDR3 bases are TGTGCCAGCAGCTTCGGGGAAACCGGGGAGCTGTTTTTT.